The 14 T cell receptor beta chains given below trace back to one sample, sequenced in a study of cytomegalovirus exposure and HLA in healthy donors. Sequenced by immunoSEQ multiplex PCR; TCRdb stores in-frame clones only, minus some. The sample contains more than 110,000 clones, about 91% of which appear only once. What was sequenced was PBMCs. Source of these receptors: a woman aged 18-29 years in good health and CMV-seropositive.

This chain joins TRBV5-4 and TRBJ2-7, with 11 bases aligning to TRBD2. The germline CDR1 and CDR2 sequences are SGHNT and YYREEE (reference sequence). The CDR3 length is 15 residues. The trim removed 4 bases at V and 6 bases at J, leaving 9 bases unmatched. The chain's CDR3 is CASSRIAGGGPEQYF. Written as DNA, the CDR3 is TGTGCCAGCAGCCGAATAGCGGGAGGGGGTCCCGAGCAGTACTTC.

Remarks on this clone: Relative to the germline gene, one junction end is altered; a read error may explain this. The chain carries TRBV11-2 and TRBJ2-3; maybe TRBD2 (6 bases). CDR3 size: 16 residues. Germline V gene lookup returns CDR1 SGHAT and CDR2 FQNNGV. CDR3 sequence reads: CASSLDLGGDTDMQYF. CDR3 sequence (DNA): TGTGCCAGCAGCTTAGACCTCGGGGGAGACACAGATATGCAGTATTTT.

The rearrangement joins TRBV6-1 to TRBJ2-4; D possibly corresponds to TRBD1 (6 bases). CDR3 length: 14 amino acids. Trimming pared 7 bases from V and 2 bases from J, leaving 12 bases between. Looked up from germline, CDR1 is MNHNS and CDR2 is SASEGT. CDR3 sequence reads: CASNTGTTKNIQYF. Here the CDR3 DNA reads TGTGCCAGCAACACCGGGACAACCAAAAACATTCAGTACTTC.

CDR3 in DNA: TGTGCCAGCACCCGGGGTACTACTACCACAGATACGCAGTATTTT. Its translation is CASTRGTTTTDTQYF. The chain uses TRBV9 and TRBJ2-3; D may be TRBD2 (5 bases). This CDR3 contains 15 residues. V was cut by 6 bases and J by 2 bases, with 16 bases left in between. CDR1 is SGDLS and CDR2 is YYNGEE in the germline V gene.

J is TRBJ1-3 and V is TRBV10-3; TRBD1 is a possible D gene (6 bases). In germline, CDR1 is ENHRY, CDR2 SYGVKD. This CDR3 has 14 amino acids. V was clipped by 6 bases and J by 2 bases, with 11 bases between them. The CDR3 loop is CAISLQGTGNTIYF. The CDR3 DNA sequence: TGTGCCATCAGCTTACAGGGAACTGGAAACACCATATATTTT.

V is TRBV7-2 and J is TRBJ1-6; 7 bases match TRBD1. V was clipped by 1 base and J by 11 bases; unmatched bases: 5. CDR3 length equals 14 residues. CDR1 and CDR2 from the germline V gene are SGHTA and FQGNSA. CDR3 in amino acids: CASSLGQGWTPLHF. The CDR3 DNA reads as TGTGCCAGCAGCTTAGGACAGGGTTGGACACCCCTCCACTTT.

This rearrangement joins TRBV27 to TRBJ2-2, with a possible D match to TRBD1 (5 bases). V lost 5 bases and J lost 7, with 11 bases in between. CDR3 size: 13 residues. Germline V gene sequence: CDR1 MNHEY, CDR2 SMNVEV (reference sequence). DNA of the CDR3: TGTGCCAGCAGTCAGGGATTCGACGGGGAGCTGTTTTTT. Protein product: CASSQGFDGELFF.

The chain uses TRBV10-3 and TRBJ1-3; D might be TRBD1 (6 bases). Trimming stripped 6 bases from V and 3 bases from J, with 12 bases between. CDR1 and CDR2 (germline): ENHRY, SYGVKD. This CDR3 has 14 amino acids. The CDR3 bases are TGTGCCATCAGGAGGCAGGGGATTGGAAACACCATATATTTT. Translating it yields CAIRRQGIGNTIYF.

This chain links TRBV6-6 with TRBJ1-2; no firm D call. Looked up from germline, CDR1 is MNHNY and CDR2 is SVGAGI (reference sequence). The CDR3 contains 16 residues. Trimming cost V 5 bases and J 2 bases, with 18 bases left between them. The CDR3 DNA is TGTGCCAGCAGTCCCGATGCGTGGTATATGAACTATGGCTACACCTTC. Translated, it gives CASSPDAWYMNYGYTF.

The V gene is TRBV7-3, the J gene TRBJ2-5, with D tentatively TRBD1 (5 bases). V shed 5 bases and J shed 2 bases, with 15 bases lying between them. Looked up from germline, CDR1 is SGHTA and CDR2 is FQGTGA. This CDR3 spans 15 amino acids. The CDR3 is CASSPQGLGQETQYF. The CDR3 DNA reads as TGTGCCAGCAGCCCTCAGGGTTTGGGTCAAGAGACCCAGTACTTC.

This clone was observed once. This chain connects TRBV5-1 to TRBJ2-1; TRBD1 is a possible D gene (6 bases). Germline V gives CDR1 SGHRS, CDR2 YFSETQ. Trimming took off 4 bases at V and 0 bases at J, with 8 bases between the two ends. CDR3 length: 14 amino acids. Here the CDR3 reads CASSRDTSYNEQFF. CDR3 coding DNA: TGCGCCAGCAGCCGGGACACCTCCTACAATGAGCAGTTCTTC.

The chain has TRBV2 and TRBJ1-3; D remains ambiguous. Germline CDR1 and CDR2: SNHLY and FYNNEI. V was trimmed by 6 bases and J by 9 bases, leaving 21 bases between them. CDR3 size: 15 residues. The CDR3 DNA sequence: TGTGCCAGCAGCCCCCCGGCCTTTGGTAGCGTCACCATATATTTT. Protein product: CASSPPAFGSVTIYF.

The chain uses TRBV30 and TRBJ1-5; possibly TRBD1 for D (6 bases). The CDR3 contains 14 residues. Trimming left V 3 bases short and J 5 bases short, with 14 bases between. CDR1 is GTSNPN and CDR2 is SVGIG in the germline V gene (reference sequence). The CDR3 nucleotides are TGTGCCTGGAGGCTAGGGGGTCCGCATCAGCCCCAGCATTTT. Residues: CAWRLGGPHQPQHF.

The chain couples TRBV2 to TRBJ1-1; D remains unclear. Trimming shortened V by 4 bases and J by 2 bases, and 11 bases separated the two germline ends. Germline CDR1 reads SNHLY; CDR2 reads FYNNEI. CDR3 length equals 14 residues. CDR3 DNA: TGTGCCAGCAGTGTCAGTAATCATAACACTGAAGCTTTCTTT. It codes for CASSVSNHNTEAFF.